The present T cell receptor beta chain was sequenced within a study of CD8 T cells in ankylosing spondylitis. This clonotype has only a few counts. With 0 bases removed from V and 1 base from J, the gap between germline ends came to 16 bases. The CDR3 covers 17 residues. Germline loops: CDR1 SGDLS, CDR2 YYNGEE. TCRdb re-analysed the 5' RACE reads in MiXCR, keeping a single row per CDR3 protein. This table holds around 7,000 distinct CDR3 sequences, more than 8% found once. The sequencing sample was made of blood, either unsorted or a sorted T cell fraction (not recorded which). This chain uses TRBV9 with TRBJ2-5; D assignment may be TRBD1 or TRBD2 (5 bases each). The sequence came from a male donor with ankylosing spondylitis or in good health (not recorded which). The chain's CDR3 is CASSVEGRGDFQETQYF. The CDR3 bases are TGTGCCAGCAGCGTAGAGGGACGGGGAGATTTCCAAGAGACCCAGTACTTC. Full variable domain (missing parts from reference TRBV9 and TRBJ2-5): DSGVTQTPKHLITATGQRVTLRCSPRSGDLSVYWYQQSLDQGLQFLIQYYNGEERAKGNILERFSAQQFPDLHSELNLSSLELGDSALYFCASSVEGRGDFQETQYFGPGTRLLVL.